The 11 T cell receptor beta chains presented below share a single source sample, sequenced in a study of T cell clonotyping in hematopoietic cell transplantation. Repertoires were generated with immunoSEQ multiplex PCR, while TCRdb's copy carries only in-frame clones and drops some. The table includes several thousand clones, 81% detected once. This sample comprised peripheral blood mononuclear cells, obtained 180 days after allogeneic stem cell transplant. Receptor source: a female patient in her 50s who had an allogeneic stem cell transplant from an unrelated donor, so the T cells may come from the graft donor. Some clones in this sample may be carry-over from other donors' samples.

The genes are TRBV9 and TRBJ1-2; D is uncertain. Looked up from germline, CDR1 is SGDLS and CDR2 is YYNGEE. V was trimmed by 3 bases and J by 3 bases, leaving 9 bases between them. This CDR3 has 13 residues. The CDR3 DNA sequence: TGTGCCAGCAGCGACGGACGGGACTATGGCTACACCTTC. This translates into CASSDGRDYGYTF.

This chain connects TRBV2 to TRBJ1-4; 7 bases are shared with TRBD1. With V trimmed by 6 bases and J by 7 bases, 14 bases remained unmatched. The CDR3 runs to 16 residues. The germline gives CDR1 SNHLY, CDR2 FYNNEI. CDR3 protein: CASRPLQGGGREKLFF. DNA for the CDR3: TGTGCCAGCAGACCCCTCCAGGGGGGGGGTCGTGAAAAACTGTTTTTT.

The chain employs TRBV6-5 and TRBJ2-3; D not resolved. CDR1 and CDR2 (germline): MNHEY, SVGAGI. Trimming took off 0 bases at V and 6 bases at J, with 10 bases between the two ends. The CDR3 spans 14 residues. CDR3 in DNA: TGTGCCAGCAGTTACTCGTTTTCGGTGGATACGCAGTATTTT. Amino acids: CASSYSFSVDTQYF.

The chain has TRBV6-5 and TRBJ1-5; D remains unclear. Germline assignment: CDR1 MNHEY and CDR2 SVGAGI. V was trimmed by 6 bases and J by 2 bases, leaving 11 bases between them. The CDR3 length is 14 residues. Here the CDR3 DNA reads TGTGCCAGCAGCGAGATGGCAGGCAATCAGCCCCAGCATTTT. This sequence encodes CASSEMAGNQPQHF.

The chain combines TRBV28 with TRBJ2-3; D unclear. Trimming took 7 bases from V and 5 from J, leaving 16 bases between them. This CDR3 has 14 amino acids. Per the germline V gene, CDR1 is MDHEN and CDR2 is SYDVKM. The CDR3: CASMVRSIRDTQYF. In DNA, the CDR3 is TGTGCCAGCATGGTCAGAAGTATTAGAGATACGCAGTATTTT.

The chain combines TRBV4-1 with TRBJ1-1; no reliable D call. This CDR3 spans 15 amino acids. Trimming left V 4 bases short and J 1 base short, with 13 bases between. Germline V gives CDR1 MGHRA, CDR2 YSYEKL. The CDR3 sequence: CASSPRTSRNTEAFF. CDR3 sequence (DNA): TGCGCCAGCAGCCCCCGGACTTCAAGGAACACTGAAGCTTTCTTT.

The chain employs TRBV29-1 and TRBJ2-1; D assignment may be TRBD1 or TRBD2 (5 bases each). The CDR3 is 15 residues long. CDR1 SQVTM and CDR2 ANQGSEA come from the germline V gene. Trimming removed 3 bases from V and 5 bases from J, with 17 bases in between. The CDR3, as DNA: TGCAGCGTTGACTGGGACCTTCACGCAAACAATGAGCAGTTCTTC. Protein sequence: CSVDWDLHANNEQFF.

The rearrangement links TRBV5-1 to TRBJ2-2; D is unresolved. The germline V gene has CDR1 SGHRS and CDR2 YFSETQ. Trimming took off 1 base at V and 6 bases at J, with 4 bases between the two ends. This CDR3 is built from 12 residues. The CDR3 bases are TGCGCCAGCAGCTTGCCCGCCGGGGAGCTGTTTTTT. Amino acids: CASSLPAGELFF.

The chain combines TRBV11-3 with TRBJ1-2; D might be TRBD1 (5 bases). The CDR3 has 14 amino acids. Germline CDR1 is SGHNT and CDR2 is YENEEA. Trimming left V 3 bases short and J 5 bases short, with 13 bases between. The CDR3 sequence: CASSLTGRTYGYTF. The CDR3 region has the DNA TGTGCCAGCAGCTTGACCGGACGGACATATGGCTACACCTTC.

J is TRBJ2-7 and V is TRBV30; unclear D gene. The CDR3 spans 12 residues. V was cut by 2 bases and J by 5 bases, with 10 bases left in between. CDR1 GTSNPN and CDR2 SVGIG come from the germline V gene (reference sequence). CDR3 region: CAWSPNRDEQYF. Written as DNA, the CDR3 is TGTGCCTGGAGTCCAAACCGGGACGAGCAGTACTTC.

The V and J genes are TRBV6-5 and TRBJ1-4; tentative D call: TRBD1 (5 bases). The CDR3 length is 13 residues. The germline V and J ends were trimmed by 0 bases and 13 bases, with 12 bases remaining between them. CDR1 and CDR2 from the germline V gene are MNHEY and SVGAGI. CDR3 bases: TGTGCCAGCAGTTACTCCCCGGCCGGGGGACTGTTTTTT. It is translated as CASSYSPAGGLFF.